This T cell receptor (beta chain) is drawn from a study of cytomegalovirus exposure and HLA in healthy donors. Overall study results and limits: Many donors shared some public TCRs, even though most TCR sequences were rare. Because they were indistinguishable, some V segments, including TRBV6-2 and TRBV6-3, were excluded.

PCR involved 60 Vbeta and 13 Jbeta primers. As handled by the study authors: Some 9.9 million shared chains were among around 80 million unique TCR beta chains counted in a later analysis. The protocol was immunoSEQ multiplex PCR, while the TCRdb copy is restricted to in-frame clones and leaves out a portion. V and J calls and clone size are those listed in that table; D and trimming were worked out from the DNA. The repertoire consists of approximately 100,000 clones, with about 81% occurring once and the leading ten covering roughly 10%. This clone appeared once. Its specificity is not known. In germline, CDR1 is MNHNY, CDR2 SVGAGI (reference sequence). The CDR3 loop spans 15 amino acids. With 6 bases removed from V and 4 bases from J, the gap between germline ends came to 18 bases.

The sample comprised PBMCs. This sequence joins TRBV6-6 and TRBJ1-1, with D maybe TRBD1 (6 bases). The clonotype comes from a man aged 50 to 59 in good health and CMV-seronegative. The CDR3, as DNA: TGTGCCAGCAGCGATCGCAGGGGCTTTGCCACTGAAGCTTTCTTT. This sequence encodes CASSDRRGFATEAFF.